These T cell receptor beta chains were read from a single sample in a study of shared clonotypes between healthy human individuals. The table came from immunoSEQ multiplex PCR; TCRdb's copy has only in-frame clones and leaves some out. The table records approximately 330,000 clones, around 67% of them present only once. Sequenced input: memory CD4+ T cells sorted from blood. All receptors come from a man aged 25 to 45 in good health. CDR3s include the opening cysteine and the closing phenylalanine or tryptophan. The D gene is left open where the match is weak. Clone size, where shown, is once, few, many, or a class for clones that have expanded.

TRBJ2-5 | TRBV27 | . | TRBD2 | CASRLAGAETQYF | TGTGCCAGCAGACTAGCGGGAGCAGAGACCCAGTACTTC
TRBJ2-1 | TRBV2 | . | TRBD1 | CASSVQGATYNEQFF | TGTGCCAGCAGTGTGCAGGGGGCAACATACAATGAGCAGTTCTTC
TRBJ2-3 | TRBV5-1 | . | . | CASRIGPSSTDTQYF | TGCGCCAGCAGGATCGGACCCTCTAGCACAGATACGCAGTATTTT
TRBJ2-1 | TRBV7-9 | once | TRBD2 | CASSPGVGTRLADEQFF | TGTGCCAGCAGCCCGGGGGTCGGGACTAGATTGGCCGATGAGCAGTTCTTC
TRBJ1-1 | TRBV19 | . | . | CASSAHRGGTEAFF | TGTGCCAGTAGTGCCCATAGGGGGGGCACTGAAGCTTTCTTT
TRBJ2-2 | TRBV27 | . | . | CASRSGRGRTGELFF | TGTGCCAGCAGGTCGGGGCGAGGTAGGACCGGGGAGCTGTTTTTT
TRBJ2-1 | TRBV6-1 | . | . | CASSGGLRNEQFF | TGTGCCAGCAGTGGTGGTCTCCGCAATGAGCAGTTCTTC
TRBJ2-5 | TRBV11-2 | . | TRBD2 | CASSPGTSGQETQYF | TGTGCCAGCAGCCCCGGGACTAGCGGCCAAGAGACCCAGTACTTC
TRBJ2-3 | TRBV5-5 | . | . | CASSLARGSGTDTQYF | TGTGCCAGCAGCTTGGCCAGGGGCTCGGGCACAGATACGCAGTATTTT
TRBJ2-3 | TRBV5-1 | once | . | CASSRSLGTDTQYF | TGCGCCAGCAGCCGTTCGTTGGGCACAGATACGCAGTATTTT
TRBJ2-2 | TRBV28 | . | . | CASSPPKGSGGSGGELFF | TGTGCCAGCAGCCCACCTAAGGGGTCGGGGGGCAGTGGCGGGGAGCTGTTTTTT
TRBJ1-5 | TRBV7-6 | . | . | CASSLEFGNQPQHF | TGTGCCAGCAGCTTAGAGTTTGGCAATCAGCCCCAGCATTTT
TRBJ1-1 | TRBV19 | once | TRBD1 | CASSKGQGAIIPEAFF | TGTGCCAGTAGTAAGGGACAGGGGGCGATTATCCCTGAAGCTTTCTTT
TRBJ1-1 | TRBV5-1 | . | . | CASSLRGGGTEAFF | TGCGCCAGCAGCTTGAGGGGTGGAGGGACTGAAGCTTTCTTT
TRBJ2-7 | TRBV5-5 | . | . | CASSLEGRLTRDEQYF | TGTGCCAGCAGCTTGGAAGGCAGATTAACGCGGGACGAGCAGTACTTC
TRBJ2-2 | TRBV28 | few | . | CAAAQWGEGDTGELFF | TGTGCCGCAGCGCAATGGGGGGAAGGGGACACCGGGGAGCTGTTTTTT
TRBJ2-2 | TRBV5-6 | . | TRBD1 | CASSLLQHRGTGELFF | TGTGCCAGCAGCTTGCTCCAACACAGGGGTACCGGGGAGCTGTTTTTT
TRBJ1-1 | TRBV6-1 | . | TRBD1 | CASSDGQGARTEAFF | TGTGCCAGCAGTGACGGACAGGGGGCCCGCACTGAAGCTTTCTTT
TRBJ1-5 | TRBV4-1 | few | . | CASSQEERGAQGQPQHF | TGCGCCAGCAGCCAAGAAGAGCGAGGGGCGCAGGGTCAGCCCCAGCATTTT
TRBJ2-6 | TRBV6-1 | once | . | CASGGTAYSGANVLTF | TGTGCCAGCGGTGGCACGGCCTACTCTGGGGCCAACGTCCTGACTTTC
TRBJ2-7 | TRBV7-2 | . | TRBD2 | CASSLALLAESYEQYF | TGTGCCAGCAGCTTAGCGCTGCTAGCGGAATCCTACGAGCAGTACTTC
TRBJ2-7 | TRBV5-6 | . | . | CASSDEPGVHEQYF | TGTGCCAGCAGCGACGAGCCAGGGGTCCACGAGCAGTACTTC
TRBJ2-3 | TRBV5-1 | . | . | CASSWGLSTDTQYF | TGCGCCAGCAGCTGGGGGCTCAGCACAGATACGCAGTATTTT
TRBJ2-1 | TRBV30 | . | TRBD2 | CAWTPGTTLYNEQFF | TGTGCCTGGACTCCCGGGACTACACTCTACAATGAGCAGTTCTTC
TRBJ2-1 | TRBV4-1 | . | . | CASSGPYNEQFF | TGCGCCAGCAGTGGCCCCTACAATGAGCAGTTCTTC
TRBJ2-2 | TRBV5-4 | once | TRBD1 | CASRPGTANTGELFF | TGTGCCAGCAGACCCGGGACAGCTAACACCGGGGAGCTGTTTTTT
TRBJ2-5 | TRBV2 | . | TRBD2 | CASSGRTSGTETQYF | TGTGCCAGCAGTGGGAGGACTAGCGGGACAGAGACCCAGTACTTC
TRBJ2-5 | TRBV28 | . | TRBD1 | CASSQWDRGAETQYF | TGTGCCAGCAGTCAATGGGACAGGGGGGCAGAGACCCAGTACTTC
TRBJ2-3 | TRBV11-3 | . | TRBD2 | CASSLTSGRPDTQYF | TGTGCCAGCAGCTTAACTAGCGGTCGTCCAGATACGCAGTATTTT
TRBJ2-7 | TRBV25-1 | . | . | CASSVKLYEQYF | TGTGCCAGCAGTGTAAAGCTCTACGAGCAGTACTTC
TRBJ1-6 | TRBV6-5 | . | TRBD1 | CASSYNRDRNSPLHF | TGTGCCAGCAGTTATAACCGGGACAGGAATTCACCCCTCCACTTT
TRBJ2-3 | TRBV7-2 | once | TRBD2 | CASSLGLSGSGVTQYF | TGTGCCAGCAGCTTAGGCCTTAGCGGGAGCGGTGTTACGCAGTATTTT
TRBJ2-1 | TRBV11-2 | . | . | CASSSPDSLRNEQFF | TGTGCCAGCAGCTCACCGGACAGTCTAAGGAATGAGCAGTTCTTC
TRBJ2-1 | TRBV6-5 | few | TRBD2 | CASSYSGLRGGGKQFF | TGTGCCAGCAGTTACTCCGGGCTCCGCGGGGGGGGTAAGCAGTTCTTC
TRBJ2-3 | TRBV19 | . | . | CASSFPTGGETDTQYF | TGTGCCAGTAGTTTCCCTACAGGGGGGGAGACAGATACGCAGTATTTT
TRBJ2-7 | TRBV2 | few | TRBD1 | CASRETRDRARGEQYF | TGTGCCAGCAGAGAAACCCGGGACAGGGCTCGGGGGGAGCAGTACTTC
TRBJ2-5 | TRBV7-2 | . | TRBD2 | CASSLTSGEYQETQYF | TGTGCCAGCAGCTTGACTAGCGGGGAGTACCAAGAGACCCAGTACTTC
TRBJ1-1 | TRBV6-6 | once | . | CASSYLQGGNTEAFF | TGTGCCAGCAGTTACTTACAGGGAGGGAACACTGAAGCTTTCTTT
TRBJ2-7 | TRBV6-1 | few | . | CASAGIGRAYEQYF | TGTGCCAGCGCAGGGATAGGACGGGCCTACGAGCAGTACTTC
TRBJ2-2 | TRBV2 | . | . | CASNGENTGELFF | TGTGCCAGCAACGGGGAGAACACCGGGGAGCTGTTTTTT
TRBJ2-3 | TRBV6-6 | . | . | CASSTSRIPDTQYF | TGTGCCAGCAGTACTAGTCGGATCCCAGATACGCAGTATTTT
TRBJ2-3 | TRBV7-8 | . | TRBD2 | CASTVVSGRGTDTQYF | TGTGCCAGCACCGTAGTAAGCGGGAGGGGCACAGATACGCAGTATTTT
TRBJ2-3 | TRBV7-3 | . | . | CASSSRLPDTQYF | TGTGCCAGCAGCTCCCGACTTCCAGATACGCAGTATTTT
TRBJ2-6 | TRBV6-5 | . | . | CASSYSGAGANVLTF | TGTGCCAGCAGTTACTCCGGGGCTGGGGCCAACGTCCTGACTTTC
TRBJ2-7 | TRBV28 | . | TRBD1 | CASSSGQAHEQYF | TGTGCCAGCAGTTCGGGACAGGCCCACGAGCAGTACTTC
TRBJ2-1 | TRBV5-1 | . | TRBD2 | CASSSLAGAGNEQFF | TGCGCCAGCAGCTCCCTAGCGGGAGCGGGGAATGAGCAGTTCTTC
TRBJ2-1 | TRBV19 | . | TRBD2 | CASSKDGTSLSLSYNEQFF | TGTGCCAGTAGTAAAGACGGGACTAGCCTGAGTTTATCCTACAATGAGCAGTTCTTC
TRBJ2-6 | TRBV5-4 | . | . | CASSLVRAGANVLTF | TGTGCCAGCAGCTTAGTACGGGCTGGGGCCAACGTCCTGACTTTC
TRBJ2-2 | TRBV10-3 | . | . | CAIRGEVNTGELFF | TGTGCCATCAGAGGGGAGGTGAACACCGGGGAGCTGTTTTTT
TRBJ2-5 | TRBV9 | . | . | CASSVGDSGTQYF | TGTGCCAGCAGCGTCGGGGATTCGGGGACCCAGTACTTC
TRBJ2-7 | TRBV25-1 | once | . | CASSLGSSYEQYF | TGTGCCAGCAGCCTGGGCAGCTCCTACGAGCAGTACTTC
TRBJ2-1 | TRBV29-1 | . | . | CSPSEGGAQFF | TGCAGCCCCTCTGAAGGCGGGGCGCAGTTCTTC
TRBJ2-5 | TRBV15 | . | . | CATSRDNAEGETQYF | TGTGCCACCAGCAGAGATAATGCGGAGGGGGAGACCCAGTACTTC
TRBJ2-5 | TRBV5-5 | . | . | CASSLEFQETQYF | TGTGCCAGCAGCCTAGAGTTTCAAGAGACCCAGTACTTC
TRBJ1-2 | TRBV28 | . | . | CVCTPANYGYTF | TGTGTCTGTACCCCCGCTAACTATGGCTACACCTTC